One and the same sample provided the 4 T cell receptor beta chains below, sequenced in a study of T cells in Graves' hyperthyroidism and ophthalmopathy (dated by TCRdb to about 2019). Preparation of the library involved multiplex PCR. Instrument used: Illumina HiSeq 2000. Amplification of TCR beta CDR3 regions was carried out from RNA transcripts. For the first round of RT-PCR on the TCR CDR3, the HTBI primer set was used together with the Qiagen OneStep RT-PCR kit. TCRdb reprocessed the public reads (quality trimming at Q25 with fastp, clone calling with MiXCR) and kept in-frame beta chains. Rows are unified per CDR3 protein, each entry keeping the most common DNA and genes. The sample table records 490,000 or so distinct CDR3 sequences; under 25% of these occur just once. The ten largest clones add up to about half of the sample. Sequenced: blood. These receptors were collected from a woman aged 65 to 85 with Graves' ophthalmopathy.

This clonotype was detected only a few times. The chain couples TRBV3-1 to TRBJ2-7; D not certain. V gave up 3 bases and J gave up 8 bases, with 11 bases separating them. The CDR3 contains 12 residues. Germline loops: CDR1 LGHDT, CDR2 YNNKEL (reference sequence). The DNA for the CDR3 is TGTGCCAGCAGCCAGGCAGGATCGCAGCAGTACTTC. Amino acids: CASSQAGSQQYF.

The chain couples TRBV6-1 to TRBJ2-3; D might be TRBD2 (5 bases). Trimming removed 4 bases from V and 1 base from J, with 9 bases in between. The CDR3 has 14 amino acids. Germline CDR1 and CDR2: MNHNS and SASEGT. Here the CDR3 reads CASSADYGTDTQYF. CDR3 in DNA: TGTGCCAGCAGTGCCGACTATGGCACAGATACGCAGTATTTT.

A few counts support this clonotype. V is TRBV7-2 and J is TRBJ1-2; D not resolved. Germline V gene data show CDR1 as SGHTA and CDR2 as FQGNSA. The CDR3 is 13 amino acids. V lost 4 bases and J lost 8, with 14 bases in between. The CDR3 DNA is TGTGCCAGCAGCTCCGGGCCTTTGCGGGGCTACACCTTC. Protein product: CASSSGPLRGYTF.

V and J are TRBV27 and TRBJ2-1; the match to TRBD2 covers 13 bases. Germline V gene sequence: CDR1 MNHEY, CDR2 SMNVEV (reference sequence). The CDR3 totals 19 residues. After removal of 0 bases from V and 1 base from J, the junction contained 6 bases not matched to a gene. CDR3: CASSLSGLAGVGSYNEQFF. The CDR3, as DNA: TGTGCCAGCAGTTTATCTGGACTAGCGGGAGTTGGTTCCTACAATGAGCAGTTCTTC.